This entry features one TCR beta chain sequence. The CDR3 is 14 amino acids. Trimming stripped 6 bases from V and 6 bases from J, with 17 bases between. The germline V gene has CDR1 WSHSY and CDR2 SAAADI. This entry is derived from a study of cytomegalovirus exposure and HLA in healthy donors. It was with 60 Vbeta and 13 Jbeta primers that the PCR ran. Measured with immunoSEQ multiplex PCR; TCRdb has only the in-frame clones, and not every one. The sample has tens of thousands of clones, 77% seen once. The origin of this receptor is a male donor in good health and CMV-seropositive. The gene calls are TRBV10-2 and TRBJ1-1; D possibly corresponds to TRBD1 (6 bases). Sequencing was performed on PBMCs. In DNA form, the CDR3 reads TGCGCCAGCAGCACAGGGTCCAGGGGTGCTGAAGCTTTCTTT. Amino acids: CASSTGSRGAEAFF.